What follows are 18 T cell receptor beta chains derived from one specimen sequenced in a study of T cell changes during pregnancy in multiple sclerosis. Produced via immunoSEQ multiplex PCR; TCRdb's table is partial and in-frame only. In the table there are about 110,000 clones, about 90% of which are singletons. The starting material was peripheral blood, obtained in the third trimester of pregnancy. All receptors come from a female donor in good health, enrolled as a control in a pregnancy study.

The CDR3 DNA reads as TGCGCCAGCAGCCAAGACCGGGACAGTTTTTACGAGCAGTACTTC. Translation gives CASSQDRDSFYEQYF. This chain uses TRBV4-1 with TRBJ2-7; 7 nucleotides agree with TRBD1. This CDR3 comprises 15 residues. From germline, CDR1 is MGHRA and CDR2 YSYEKL. After removal of 0 bases from V and 4 bases from J, the junction contained 6 bases not matched to a gene.

The chain uses TRBV9 and TRBJ1-2; 8 bases map to TRBD1. The CDR3 length is 14 residues. J lost 5 bases, V lost 4 bases, and 7 bases had no gene match. Looked up from germline, CDR1 is SGDLS and CDR2 is YYNGEE. The DNA of the CDR3 is TGTGCCAGCAGCTCCGGGGACAGGCTATATGGCTACACCTTC. Amino acid sequence: CASSSGDRLYGYTF.

The chain recombines TRBV27 with TRBJ2-7; D is perhaps TRBD1 (5 bases). Germline CDR1 and CDR2: MNHEY and SMNVEV (reference sequence). The CDR3 runs 12 residues. The V end was cut by 6 bases, the J end by 12 bases, with 18 bases between. This CDR3 is CASSPGFELRYF. The CDR3 bases are TGTGCCAGCAGCCCAGGGTTTGAGTTGAGGTACTTC.

This clone appeared a single time. The chain recombines TRBV4-3 with TRBJ2-1, with a possible D match to TRBD2 (6 bases). Germline V gives CDR1 LGHNA, CDR2 YSLEER. The CDR3 has 15 residues. Trimming stripped 2 bases from V and 5 bases from J, with 13 bases between. The CDR3 reads CASSQSTGLNNEQFF. The CDR3, as DNA: TGCGCCAGCAGCCAATCTACGGGACTCAACAATGAGCAGTTCTTC.

The V call is TRBV25-1, the J call TRBJ1-4; TRBD1 matches at 8 bases. CDR1 MGHDK and CDR2 SYGVNS come from the germline V gene. The CDR3 spans 16 residues. V shed 0 bases and J 8 bases; nucleotides not matched to a gene: 8. The CDR3 region is CASSEYSQGAGEKLFF. CDR3 sequence (DNA): TGTGCCAGCAGTGAATACTCCCAGGGGGCAGGAGAAAAACTGTTTTTT.

The sample holds a few counts of this clone. V and J are TRBV7-9 and TRBJ1-6; 9 nucleotides agree with TRBD1. V shed 5 bases, J shed 4 bases, and the junction held 6 bases outside the gene matches. Germline CDR1 is SEHNR and CDR2 is FQNEAQ (reference sequence). CDR3 length equals 16 residues. The CDR3 region is CASSTGQGSYNSPLHF. DNA of the CDR3: TGTGCCAGCAGCACGGGACAGGGCTCATATAATTCACCCCTCCACTTT.

The chain employs TRBV14 and TRBJ2-1; D is unclear. Germline V lookup: CDR1 SGHDN, CDR2 FVKESK. V was clipped by 1 base and J by 5 bases, with 12 bases between them. CDR3 length equals 15 residues. In nucleotides, the CDR3 is TGTGCCAGCAGCCAAGTTGGGCAGGCCGACAATGAGCAGTTCTTC. Its translation is CASSQVGQADNEQFF.

The rearrangement links TRBV4-3 to TRBJ2-7, with 7 bases that match TRBD1. Germline lookup yields CDR1 LGHNA and CDR2 YSLEER. V dropped 4 bases and J dropped 0; count of bases not matched to a gene: 6. This CDR3 has 15 residues. CDR3 DNA: TGCGCCAGCAGCCTCGGACAGGACCGCTCCTACGAGCAGTACTTC. Its translation: CASSLGQDRSYEQYF.

This chain links TRBV9 with TRBJ2-7; possibly TRBD2 for D (6 bases). This CDR3 contains 14 residues. CDR1 and CDR2 (germline): SGDLS, YYNGEE. The germline V and J ends were trimmed by 3 bases and 10 bases, with 20 bases remaining between them. As DNA, the CDR3 is TGTGCCAGCAGCGCTAAGGAAAGGAGGGCGTTACAGTACTTC. It specifies CASSAKERRALQYF.

The chain couples TRBV19 to TRBJ1-6; TRBD1 aligns across 7 bases. Germline CDR1 is LNHDA and CDR2 is SQIVND (reference sequence). Losses at the gene ends were 1 base for V and 2 bases for J; bases not matched to a gene: 2. This CDR3 contains 16 residues. The CDR3 nucleotides read TGTGCCAGTAGTATAGGACAGGGTACCTATAATTCACCCCTCCACTTT. Translated, it gives CASSIGQGTYNSPLHF.

Only one count was recorded for this clone. V gene TRBV13 combines with J gene TRBJ2-2; 9 nucleotides match TRBD1. Trimming cost V 4 bases and J 4 bases; bases outside gene matches: 10. There are 17 residues in the CDR3. CDR1 is PRHDT and CDR2 is FYEKMQ in the germline V gene (reference sequence). CDR3 bases: TGTGCCAGCAGCTCCTCTACAGGGGGCGGTGGCACCGGGGAGCTGTTTTTT. As protein: CASSSSTGGGGTGELFF.

The genes are TRBV7-9 and TRBJ2-1; 8 bases match TRBD2. CDR3 length: 13 residues. Per the germline V gene, CDR1 is SEHNR and CDR2 is FQNEAQ (reference sequence). V trimming: 4 bases; J trimming: 15 bases; junction bases outside the gene matches: 11. CDR3 sequence reads: CASSYSSGSESFF. CDR3 DNA: TGTGCCAGCAGCTACTCTAGCGGGTCTGAGTCGTTCTTC. Looking up the rest from reference TRBV7-9 and TRBJ2-1 gives the full variable domain: DTGVSQNPRHKITKRGQNVTFRCDPISEHNRLYWYRQTLGQGPEFLTYFQNEAQLEKSRLLSDRFSAERPKGSFSTLEIQRTEQGDSAMYLCASSYSSGSESFFGPGTRLTVL.

The chain recombines TRBV10-3 with TRBJ1-1; D is unclear. The V end was cut by 5 bases, the J end by 3 bases, with 13 bases between. In germline, CDR1 is ENHRY, CDR2 SYGVKD. This CDR3 comprises 14 residues. In DNA, the CDR3 is TGTGCCATCAGTCTACGACAACAAGACACTGAAGCTTTCTTT. Translation: CAISLRQQDTEAFF.

This clone has only one observation. This chain uses TRBV6-6 with TRBJ2-7, with D tentatively TRBD1 (6 bases). Per the germline V gene, CDR1 is MNHNY and CDR2 is SVGAGI (reference sequence). Trimming removed 6 bases from V and 0 bases from J, with 9 bases in between. The CDR3 spans 13 residues. The CDR3 DNA is TGTGCCAGCAGACGGGACACCTCCTACGAGCAGTACTTC. This sequence encodes CASRRDTSYEQYF.

The J gene is TRBJ1-5, the V gene TRBV5-1; tentative D call: TRBD1 (5 bases). V was trimmed by 2 bases and J by 0 bases, leaving 21 bases between them. The CDR3 extends over 19 amino acids. Germline lookup yields CDR1 SGHRS and CDR2 YFSETQ. The CDR3, as DNA: TGCGCCAGCAGCTTAAAGGGACCCGGGGGGTCCTTTAGCAATCAGCCCCAGCATTTT. This sequence encodes CASSLKGPGGSFSNQPQHF.

The gene calls are TRBV7-3 and TRBJ2-5; D gene ambiguous. Trimming removed 2 bases at V and 1 base at J, with 5 bases between. Germline V gene lookup returns CDR1 SGHTA and CDR2 FQGTGA. This CDR3 is 13 amino acids long. CDR3 loop: CASSLLVQETQYF. In nucleotides, the CDR3 is TGTGCCAGCAGCTTACTAGTCCAAGAGACCCAGTACTTC.

This chain joins TRBV30 and TRBJ1-1; the D is unclear. Trimming shortened V by 8 bases and J by 4 bases, and 11 bases separated the two germline ends. The germline CDR1 and CDR2 sequences are GTSNPN and SVGIG (reference sequence). The CDR3 consists of 11 residues. CDR3 amino acids: CAGGSVTEAFF. The CDR3 DNA follows: TGTGCCGGCGGGTCCGTCACTGAAGCTTTCTTT.

The chain has TRBV29-1 and TRBJ1-2, with D tentatively TRBD1 (6 bases). With 3 bases removed from V and 8 bases from J, the gap between germline ends came to 16 bases. This CDR3 has 13 residues. Per germline, CDR1 SQVTM and CDR2 ANQGSEA. This CDR3 is CSVDGGLRRGYTF. CDR3 DNA: TGCAGCGTTGATGGGGGCCTTCGGCGGGGCTACACCTTC.